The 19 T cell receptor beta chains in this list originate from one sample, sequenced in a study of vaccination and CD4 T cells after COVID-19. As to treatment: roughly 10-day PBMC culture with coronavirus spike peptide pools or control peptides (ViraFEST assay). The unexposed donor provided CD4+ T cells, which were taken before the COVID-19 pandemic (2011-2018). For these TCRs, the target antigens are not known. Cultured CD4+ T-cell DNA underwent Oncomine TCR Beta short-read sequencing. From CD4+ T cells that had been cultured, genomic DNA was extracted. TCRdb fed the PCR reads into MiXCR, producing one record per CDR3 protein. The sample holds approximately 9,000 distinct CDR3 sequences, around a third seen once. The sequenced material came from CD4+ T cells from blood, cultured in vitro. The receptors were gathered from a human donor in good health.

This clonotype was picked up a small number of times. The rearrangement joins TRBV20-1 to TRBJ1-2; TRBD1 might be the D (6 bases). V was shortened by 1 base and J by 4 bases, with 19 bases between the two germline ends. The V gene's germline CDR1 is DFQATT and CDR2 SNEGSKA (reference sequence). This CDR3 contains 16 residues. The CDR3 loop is CSARGHKQGGGYGYTF. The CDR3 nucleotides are TGCAGTGCTAGAGGCCATAAACAGGGCGGTGGCTATGGCTACACCTTC.

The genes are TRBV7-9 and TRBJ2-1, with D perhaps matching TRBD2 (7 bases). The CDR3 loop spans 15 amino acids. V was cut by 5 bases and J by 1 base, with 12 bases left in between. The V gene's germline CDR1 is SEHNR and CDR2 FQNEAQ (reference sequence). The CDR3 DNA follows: TGTGCCAGCAGCGGGGGGCGGGGGTCCTACAATGAGCAGTTCTTC. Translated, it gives CASSGGRGSYNEQFF.

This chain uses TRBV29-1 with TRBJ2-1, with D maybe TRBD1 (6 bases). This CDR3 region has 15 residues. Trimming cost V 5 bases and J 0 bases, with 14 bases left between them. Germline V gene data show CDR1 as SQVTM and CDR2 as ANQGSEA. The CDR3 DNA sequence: TGCAGCGTTCGGCAGGGGCTAAGCTCCTACAATGAGCAGTTCTTC. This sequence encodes CSVRQGLSSYNEQFF.

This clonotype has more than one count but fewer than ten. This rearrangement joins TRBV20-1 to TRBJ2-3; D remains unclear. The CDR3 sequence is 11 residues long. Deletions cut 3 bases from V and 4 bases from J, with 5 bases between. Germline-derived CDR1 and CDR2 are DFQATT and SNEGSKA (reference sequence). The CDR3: CSASPADTQYF. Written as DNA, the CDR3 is TGCAGTGCTAGCCCGGCAGATACGCAGTATTTT.

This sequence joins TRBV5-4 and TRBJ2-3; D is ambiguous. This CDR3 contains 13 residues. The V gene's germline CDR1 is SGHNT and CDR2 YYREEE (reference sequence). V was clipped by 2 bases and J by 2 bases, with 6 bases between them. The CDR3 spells CASSFPPTDTQYF. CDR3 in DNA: TGTGCCAGCAGCTTTCCCCCCACAGATACGCAGTATTTT.

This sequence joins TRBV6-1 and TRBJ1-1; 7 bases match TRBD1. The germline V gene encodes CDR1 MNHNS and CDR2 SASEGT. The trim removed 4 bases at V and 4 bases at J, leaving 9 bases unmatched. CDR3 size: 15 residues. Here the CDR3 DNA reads TGTGCCAGCAGTGCCGGACAGGTCATGAGCACTGAAGCTTTCTTT. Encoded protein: CASSAGQVMSTEAFF.

This CDR3 is CASRDSQETQYF. The CDR3 DNA sequence: TGTGCCAGCCGGGACAGTCAAGAGACCCAGTACTTC. The chain employs TRBV10-3 and TRBJ2-5; 7 nucleotides align to TRBD1. The length of the CDR3 is 12 residues. V was pared by 10 bases and J by 2 bases, with 4 bases of the junction left unmatched. CDR1 is ENHRY, CDR2 SYGVKD, per germline.

The CDR3 loop is CATSPRQEIYEQYF. In nucleotides, the CDR3 is TGTGCCACCAGCCCCCGACAGGAAATTTACGAGCAGTACTTC. The chain carries TRBV15 and TRBJ2-7, with a possible D match to TRBD1 (6 bases). The CDR3 sequence is 14 residues long. Trimming took 5 bases from V and 4 from J, leaving 15 bases between them. Germline CDR1 is LNHNV and CDR2 is YYDKDF (reference sequence).

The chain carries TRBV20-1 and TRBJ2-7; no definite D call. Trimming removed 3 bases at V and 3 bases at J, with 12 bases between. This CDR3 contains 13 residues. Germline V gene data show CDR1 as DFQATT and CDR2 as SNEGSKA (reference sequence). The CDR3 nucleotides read TGCAGTGCTAGGGGTCGCCCCCTCTACGAGCAGTACTTC. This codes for CSARGRPLYEQYF.

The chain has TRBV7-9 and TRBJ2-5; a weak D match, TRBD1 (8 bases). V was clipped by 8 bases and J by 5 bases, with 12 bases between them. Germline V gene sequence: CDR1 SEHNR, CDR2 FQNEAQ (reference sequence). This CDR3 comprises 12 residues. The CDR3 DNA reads TGTGCCAGCGAACAGGGGGGGGAGACCCAGTACTTC. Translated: CASEQGGETQYF.

The CDR3 region is CSAFLVGWNEQYF. CDR3 in DNA: TGCAGTGCTTTCCTAGTGGGGTGGAACGAGCAGTACTTC. The V and J genes are TRBV20-1 and TRBJ2-7; no definite D call. The V gene lost 5 bases and the J gene lost 5 bases, with 16 bases spanning the gap. The germline V gene encodes CDR1 DFQATT and CDR2 SNEGSKA (reference sequence). This CDR3 has 13 amino acids.

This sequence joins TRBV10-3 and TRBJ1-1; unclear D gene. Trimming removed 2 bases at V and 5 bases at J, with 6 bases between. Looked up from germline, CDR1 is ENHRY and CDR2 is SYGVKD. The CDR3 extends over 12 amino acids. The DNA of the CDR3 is TGTGCCATCAGTGAGCCGGGAACTGAAGCTTTCTTT. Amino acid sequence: CAISEPGTEAFF.

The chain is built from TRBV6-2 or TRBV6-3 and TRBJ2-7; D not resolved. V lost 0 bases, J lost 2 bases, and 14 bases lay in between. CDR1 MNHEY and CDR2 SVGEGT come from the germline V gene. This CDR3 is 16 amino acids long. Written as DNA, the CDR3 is TGTGCCAGCAGTTACTCGATCCCCCGGCGGACCTACGAGCAGTACTTC. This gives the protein CASSYSIPRRTYEQYF.

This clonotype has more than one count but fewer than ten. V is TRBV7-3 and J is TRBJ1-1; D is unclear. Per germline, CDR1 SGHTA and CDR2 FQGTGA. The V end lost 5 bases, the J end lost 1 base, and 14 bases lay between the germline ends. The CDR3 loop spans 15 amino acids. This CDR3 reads CASSPPGVANTEAFF. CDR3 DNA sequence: TGTGCCAGCAGCCCCCCGGGAGTAGCGAACACTGAAGCTTTCTTT.

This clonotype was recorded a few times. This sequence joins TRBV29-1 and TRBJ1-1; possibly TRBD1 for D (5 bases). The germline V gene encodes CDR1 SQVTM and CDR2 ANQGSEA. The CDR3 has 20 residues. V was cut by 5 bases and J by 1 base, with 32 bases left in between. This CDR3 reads CSVSLLGSRGAPAANTEAFF. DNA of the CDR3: TGCAGCGTTAGCCTTCTGGGTTCGCGAGGGGCGCCGGCTGCGAACACTGAAGCTTTCTTT.

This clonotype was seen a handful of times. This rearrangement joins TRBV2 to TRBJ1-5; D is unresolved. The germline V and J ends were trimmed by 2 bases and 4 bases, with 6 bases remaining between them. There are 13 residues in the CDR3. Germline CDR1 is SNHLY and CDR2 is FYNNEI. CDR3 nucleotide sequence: TGTGCCAGCAGTGAACAGAATAATCAGCCCCAGCATTTT. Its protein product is CASSEQNNQPQHF. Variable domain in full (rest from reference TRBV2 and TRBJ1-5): EPEVTQTPSHQVTQMGQEVILRCVPISNHLYFYWYRQILGQKVEFLVSFYNNEISEKSEIFDDQFSVERPDGSNFTLKIRSTKLEDSAMYFCASSEQNNQPQHFGDGTRLSIL.

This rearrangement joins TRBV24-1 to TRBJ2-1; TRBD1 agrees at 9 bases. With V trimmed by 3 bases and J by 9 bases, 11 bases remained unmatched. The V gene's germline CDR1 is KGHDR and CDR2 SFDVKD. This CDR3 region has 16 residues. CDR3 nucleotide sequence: TGTGCCACCAGTGATCCACAGGGGGCCCTAACCGGTGAGCAGTTCTTC. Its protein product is CATSDPQGALTGEQFF.

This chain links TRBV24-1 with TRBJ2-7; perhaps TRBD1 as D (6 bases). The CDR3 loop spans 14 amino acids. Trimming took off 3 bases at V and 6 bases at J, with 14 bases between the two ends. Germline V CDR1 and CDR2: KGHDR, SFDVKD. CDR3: CATSDGLKGVEQYF. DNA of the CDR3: TGTGCCACCAGTGATGGTCTGAAGGGGGTCGAGCAGTACTTC.

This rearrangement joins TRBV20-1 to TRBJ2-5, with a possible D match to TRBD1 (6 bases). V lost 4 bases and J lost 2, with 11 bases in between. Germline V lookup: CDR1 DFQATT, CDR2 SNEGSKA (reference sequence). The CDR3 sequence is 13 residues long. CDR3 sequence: CSATRTVQETQYF. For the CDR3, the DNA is TGCAGTGCTACCCGGACAGTACAAGAGACCCAGTACTTC.